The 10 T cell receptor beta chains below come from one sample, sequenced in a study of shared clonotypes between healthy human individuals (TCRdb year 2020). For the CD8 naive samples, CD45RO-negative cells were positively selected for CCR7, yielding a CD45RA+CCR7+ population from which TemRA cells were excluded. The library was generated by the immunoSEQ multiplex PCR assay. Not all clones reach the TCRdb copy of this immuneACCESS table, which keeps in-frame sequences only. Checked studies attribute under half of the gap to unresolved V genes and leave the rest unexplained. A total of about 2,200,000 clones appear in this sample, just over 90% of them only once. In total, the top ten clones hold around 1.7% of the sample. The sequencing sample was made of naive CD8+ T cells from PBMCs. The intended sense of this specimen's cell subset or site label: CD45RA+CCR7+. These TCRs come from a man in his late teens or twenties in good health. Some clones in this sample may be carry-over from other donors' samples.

The CDR3 region has the DNA TGTGCCAGCAGTTTATACATCGCAACTAATGAAAAACTGTTTTTT. Translation: CASSLYIATNEKLFF. The chain joins TRBV28 to TRBJ1-4; D unclear. Trimming shortened V by 1 base and J by 0 bases, and 6 bases separated the two germline ends. This CDR3 is built from 15 residues. Germline V lookup: CDR1 MDHEN, CDR2 SYDVKM.

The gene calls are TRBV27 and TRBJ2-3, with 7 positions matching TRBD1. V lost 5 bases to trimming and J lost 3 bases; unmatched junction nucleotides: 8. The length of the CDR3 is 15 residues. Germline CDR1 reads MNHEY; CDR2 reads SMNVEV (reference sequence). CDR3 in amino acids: CASSPQGEATDTQYF. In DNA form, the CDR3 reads TGTGCCAGCAGTCCCCAGGGGGAAGCAACAGATACGCAGTATTTT.

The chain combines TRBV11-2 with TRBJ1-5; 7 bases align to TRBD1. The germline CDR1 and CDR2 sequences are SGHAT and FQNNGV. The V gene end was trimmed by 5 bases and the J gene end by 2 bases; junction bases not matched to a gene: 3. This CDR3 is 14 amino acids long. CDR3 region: CASSAGTGNQPQHF. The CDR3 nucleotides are TGTGCCAGCAGCGCCGGGACAGGCAATCAGCCCCAGCATTTT.

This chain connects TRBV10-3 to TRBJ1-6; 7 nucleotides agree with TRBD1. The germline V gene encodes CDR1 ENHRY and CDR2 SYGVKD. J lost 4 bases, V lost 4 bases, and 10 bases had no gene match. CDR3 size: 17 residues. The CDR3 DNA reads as TGTGCCATCAGTGTTGGATGGCGGGACAGTTATAATTCACCCCTCCACTTT. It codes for CAISVGWRDSYNSPLHF.

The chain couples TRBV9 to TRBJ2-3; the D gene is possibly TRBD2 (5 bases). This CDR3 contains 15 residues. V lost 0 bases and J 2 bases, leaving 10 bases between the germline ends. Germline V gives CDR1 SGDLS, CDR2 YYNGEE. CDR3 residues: CASSVVDGDTDTQYF. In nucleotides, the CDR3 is TGTGCCAGCAGCGTAGTGGACGGGGACACAGATACGCAGTATTTT. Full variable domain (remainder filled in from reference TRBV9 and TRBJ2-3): DSGVTQTPKHLITATGQRVTLRCSPRSGDLSVYWYQQSLDQGLQFLIQYYNGEERAKGNILERFSAQQFPDLHSELNLSSLELGDSALYFCASSVVDGDTDTQYFGPGTRLTVL.

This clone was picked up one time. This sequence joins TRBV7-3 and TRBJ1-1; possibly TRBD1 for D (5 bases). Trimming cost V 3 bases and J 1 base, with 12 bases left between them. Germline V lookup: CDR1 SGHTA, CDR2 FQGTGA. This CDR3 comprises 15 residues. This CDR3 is CASSFSGTSNTEAFF. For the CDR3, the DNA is TGTGCCAGCAGCTTTTCCGGGACTTCGAACACTGAAGCTTTCTTT.

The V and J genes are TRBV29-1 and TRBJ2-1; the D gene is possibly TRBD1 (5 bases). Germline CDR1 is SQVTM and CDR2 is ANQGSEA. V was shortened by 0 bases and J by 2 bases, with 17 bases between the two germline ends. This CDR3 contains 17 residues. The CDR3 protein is CSVEDLQGIGAYNEQFF. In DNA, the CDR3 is TGCAGCGTTGAAGATCTTCAGGGTATTGGGGCCTACAATGAGCAGTTCTTC.

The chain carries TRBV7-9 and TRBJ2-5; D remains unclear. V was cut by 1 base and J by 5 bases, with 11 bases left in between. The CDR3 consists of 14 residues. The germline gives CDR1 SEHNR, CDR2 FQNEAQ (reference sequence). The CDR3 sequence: CASSLGGTVETQYF. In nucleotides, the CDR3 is TGTGCCAGCAGCTTAGGAGGAACAGTTGAGACCCAGTACTTC.

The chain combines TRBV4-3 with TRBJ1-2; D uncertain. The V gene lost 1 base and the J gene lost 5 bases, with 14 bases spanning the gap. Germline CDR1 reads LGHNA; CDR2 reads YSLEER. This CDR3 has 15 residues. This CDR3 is CASSQAGGKSYGYTF. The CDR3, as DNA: TGCGCCAGCAGCCAAGCAGGCGGTAAATCATATGGCTACACCTTC.

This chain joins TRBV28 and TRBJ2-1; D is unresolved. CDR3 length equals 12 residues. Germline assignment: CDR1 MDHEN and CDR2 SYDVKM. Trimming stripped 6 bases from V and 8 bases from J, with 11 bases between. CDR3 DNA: TGTGCCAGCAGAGTAGGAACTGATGAGCAGTTCTTC. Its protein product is CASRVGTDEQFF.